This T cell receptor beta chain stems from a study of tumor-infiltrating lymphocytes in primary liver carcinoma. Study summary: The cohort consisted of patients whose primary liver carcinoma was surgically resected. Staging of the tumors gave T1-T3 N0M0, with widths of roughly 4.2 to 11 cm.

Germline DNA was also extracted, while the blood RNA originated from unsorted whole blood. The V and J ends lost 6 bases and 0 bases respectively, with 12 bases between them. CDR3 length: 15 residues. Study results and caveats: Researchers found tumor-adjacent and tumor-blood pairs overlapped less than tumor region pairs. Since sampling was bulk and unsorted, CD4+ and CD8+ repertoires were not compared.

At least ten counts were recorded for this clonotype. Its antigen is undetermined. The authors made TCR beta cDNA from about 500 ng total RNA with a constant-region primer. Libraries covering TCR beta were generated through three nested multiplex PCR rounds (using a slightly modified ARM-PCR). It was with TRBV1-TRBV30 forward primers and a C-beta reverse primer that the first two PCR rounds were run, at about 10 cycles each. TCRdb reprocessed the multiplex PCR reads via MiXCR and lists one record per CDR3 protein. Of approximately 310,000 distinct CDR3 sequences listed, approximately 60% are singletons.

The chain recombines TRBV12-3 or TRBV12-4 with TRBJ2-4; D may be TRBD2 (5 bases). This clonotype was obtained from a man aged 40-49 years with primary liver carcinoma and hepatitis B virus infection. Sequences were obtained from peripheral blood. The CDR3 nucleotides read TGTGCCAGCAGCCCCCTAGCCATAGCCAAAAACATTCAGTACTTC. This codes for CASSPLAIAKNIQYF.